This T cell receptor beta chain was captured in a study of CD8+ T cells in alopecia areata (dated by TCRdb to the late 2010s). For the wider study: Treated patients were enrolled in an open-label pilot trial of oral tofacitinib, 5 to 10 mg twice daily, for moderate-to-severe alopecia areata. Scalp tissue and sorted CD4+ and CD8+ peripheral blood T cells from patchy and totalis/universalis alopecia areata patients and from healthy controls were covered by human TCRbeta sequencing. To study T cell clonal expansion in alopecia areata, the researchers applied high-throughput TCRbeta sequencing to both the C3H/HeJ mouse model and human patients. Amplification of TCRbeta CDR3 regions was done by immunoSEQ multiplex PCR using 35 Vbeta forward primers and 13 Jbeta reverse primers. Biopsies were taken from tofacitinib-treated patients at baseline and again at 4 and 24 weeks into treatment, and several of those patients also had a later scalp biopsy. The SALT score, which quantifies the percentage of affected scalp surface area, was used to measure disease severity in treated patients. Tofacitinib was administered for 6 to 18 months, and 6 months of follow-up off drug were then conducted to assess delayed response and recurrence. Scalp clonality was compared among normal scalp (n=4), patchy alopecia areata scalp (n=8), and alopecia totalis/universalis scalp (n=8). RNA was obtained with the PAXgene miRNA kit for fixed scalp, the miRNeasy kit for PBMCs, and the RNeasy kit for mouse skin. Results the study describes overall, beyond this receptor: Compared with normal scalp, lesional scalp had higher clonality and more expanded CD8+ clones, particularly in alopecia totalis/universalis, a pattern that suggests antigenic drive. Tofacitinib significantly decreased scalp clonality and the number of expanded CD8+ clones among the top 100 scalp clones. Because the treated cohort was small and had only one nonresponder, larger studies are needed to examine links between baseline CD8+ expansion and response. Unlike mouse skin, where gammadelta T cells dominate, normal human skin contains resident alphabeta T cells that get sequenced too, which complicates analysis of the scalp TCR repertoire. Compared with mice, TCR sequences shared between patients were less clear, possibly partly because of HLA diversity across the patient population. During tofacitinib treatment, many expanded lesional clones remained in scalp and blood, and this persistence may partly explain relapse after treatment is stopped.

From its cysteine to its phenylalanine, the CDR3 spans 13 amino acids. Here the CDR3 DNA is all that survives: 39 bases in frame from base 1. Cut back by 3 bases and 2 bases, the V and J ends lie 7 bases apart. For CDR1 and CDR2, the germline V gene lists SGHTA and FQGNSA. Library method: the immunoSEQ multiplex PCR assay. To provide template for TCR sequencing, every sample had RNA extracted and reverse transcribed into cDNA. First-strand cDNA was synthesized with SuperScript III using a 2:1 mix of oligo-dT and random hexamers. Amplification bias was assessed with a synthetic immune receptor repertoire, and residual bias was removed computationally. On the study's bioinformatics: Raw reads were preprocessed to remove errors, and CDR3 was defined by IMGT conventions from the conserved cysteine to phenylalanine. Clonality was computed as 1 minus the Shannon entropy, with the entropy normalized by log2 of the number of productive unique TCRs. Whether scalp clones were CD4 or CD8 was inferred by matching scalp TCRbeta sequences against CD4 and CD8 repertoires sorted from blood. Held by TCRdb, this immuneACCESS table contains in-frame sequences only and omits some clones. Under half of the omission traces to an unresolved V gene where checked; the cause of the rest is unknown. D and trimming come from the DNA, and the V and J calls and clone size come from that table. Recorded for this sample are around 4,400 clones; 60% of them occurred a single time. 11% of the sample is in the top ten clones.

Interpreted using the paper, the treatment or condition label stands for: oral pan-JAK inhibitor, 5-10 mg twice daily. Lesional scalp punch biopsies and peripheral blood were collected from alopecia areata patients. Human scalp biopsies were fixed immediately in PAXgene tissue containers. A note on this clone: The antigen it recognizes is unknown. The sample holds no much larger clone one base away, and base qualities are not on file.

This sequence was found in a human donor with alopecia areata. This sequence uses TRBV7-2 and TRBJ1-1; the D gene remains uncertain. The sequencing here drew on skin, taken around week 37, from a patient treated with tofacitinib. The DNA sequence follows: TGTGCCAGCAGCTTGGGTTACAACACTGAAGCTTTCTTT. Translated, it reads CASSLGYNTEAFF.